Listed below are T cell receptor beta chains from one sample, sequenced in a study of blood T cell repertoires in COVID-19. Repertoires were generated with immunoSEQ multiplex PCR, while TCRdb's copy carries only in-frame clones and drops some. The profile shows approximately 280,000 clones, 89% of them singletons. Sequencing was done on a sample of peripheral blood. Source of these receptors: a woman between 55 and 75 years old with acute or convalescent COVID-19. CDR3s include the opening cysteine and the closing phenylalanine or tryptophan. The D gene is left open where the match is weak. Size tells how often a clone was seen (once, few, many) or the class of an expanded clone, and some rows leave it out.

V gene	clone size	J gene	D gene	CDR3 DNA	CDR3 protein
TRBV3-1/TRBV3-2	NA	TRBJ1-2	TRBD1	TGTGCCAGCAGCCAGGCAGGGGGTGGTGGCTACACCTTC	CASSQAGGGGYTF
TRBV28	once	TRBJ2-7	TRBD2	TGTGCCAGCAGCCCAGCCTCGCTAGCGGGTTCCTACGAGCAGTACTTC	CASSPASLAGSYEQYF
TRBV9	NA	TRBJ2-3	TRBD2	TGTGCCAGCAGTGTCGGGACTAGCGGGGGGGCCGGGGCAGATACGCAGTATTTT	CASSVGTSGGAGADTQYF
TRBV4-1	NA	TRBJ1-5	NA	TGCGCCAGCAGCCAACTGGGACTGGGTTATCGGCCCCAGCATTTT	CASSQLGLGYRPQHF
TRBV4-3	NA	TRBJ1-6	TRBD1	TGCGCCAGCAGCGTCGGACAGGAAAAGAATTCACCCCTCCACTTT	CASSVGQEKNSPLHF
TRBV10-3	NA	TRBJ1-2	NA	TGTGCCATCAGTGGGGGGGACCAAGCTAACTATGGCTACACCTTC	CAISGGDQANYGYTF
TRBV13	NA	TRBJ2-1	NA	TGTGCCAGCAGCTCAATGGTTGGAGTGAGAGGGTACAATGAGCAGTTCTTC	CASSSMVGVRGYNEQFF
TRBV5-1	NA	TRBJ1-1	NA	TGCGCCAGCAGCCTTAGCTCGCAGGGGACTGAAGCTTTCTTT	CASSLSSQGTEAFF
TRBV4-2	NA	TRBJ2-1	NA	TGTGCCAGCAGCCAAGTGGGGAGCCGCGGGCACAATGAGCAGTTCTTC	CASSQVGSRGHNEQFF
TRBV4-3	NA	TRBJ1-1	TRBD1	TGCGCCAGCAGCCAAGTTTATGGACAGGGGGCCGTGAACACTGAAGCTTTCTTT	CASSQVYGQGAVNTEAFF
TRBV11-2	NA	TRBJ1-1	NA	TGTGCCAGCAGCCCCGGACAGCTCATGAACACTGAAGCTTTCTTT	CASSPGQLMNTEAFF
TRBV5-1	NA	TRBJ1-3	TRBD1	TGCGCCAGCAGCTTGGAGGCCAGGGGGCCTGTCTCTGGAAACACCATATATTTT	CASSLEARGPVSGNTIYF
TRBV27	once	TRBJ2-5	TRBD1	TGTGCCAGCAGTGATCCAGGGGGCCCGCAAGAGACCCAGTACTTC	CASSDPGGPQETQYF
TRBV9	NA	TRBJ1-2	NA	TGTGCCAGCAGCGTAGCTGAGACACATGGCTACACCTTC	CASSVAETHGYTF
TRBV3-1/TRBV3-2	NA	TRBJ2-7	NA	TGTGCCAGCAGCCAAGATCGGGTGGACAGCGAGCAGTACTTC	CASSQDRVDSEQYF
TRBV24-1	NA	TRBJ2-7	NA	TGTGCCACCAGTGATCCTAACCGGGGACTCTACGAGCAGTACTTC	CATSDPNRGLYEQYF
TRBV4-2	once	TRBJ1-6	NA	TGTGCCAGCAGCCAAGCTCAGGGTAATTCACCCCTCCACTTT	CASSQAQGNSPLHF
TRBV28	NA	TRBJ2-5	TRBD2	TGTGCCAGCAGTTTAGTGGGGACTAGCGGGGGACCCGAAGAGACCCAGTACTTC	CASSLVGTSGGPEETQYF
TRBV5-6	NA	TRBJ1-3	TRBD1	TGTGCCAGCAGCTCCCGGGACAGGAGGCCTGGAAACACCATATATTTT	CASSSRDRRPGNTIYF
TRBV18	NA	TRBJ1-1	TRBD1	TGTGCCAGCGCCGCTAACAGGGACAGGGGTCGTCAACCCCATGAAGCTTTCTTT	CASAANRDRGRQPHEAFF
TRBV10-3	NA	TRBJ2-7	TRBD1	TGTGCCATCAGTGAGTCGCGACAGGGGGACGAGCAGTACTTC	CAISESRQGDEQYF
TRBV14	NA	TRBJ1-1	TRBD1	TGTGCCAGCGCGACGACAGGGGGGCAGACTGAAGCTTTCTTT	CASATTGGQTEAFF
TRBV4-2	NA	TRBJ1-5	NA	TGTGCCAGCAGCCAAGAGTGGAGGGGACATCAGCCCCAGCATTTT	CASSQEWRGHQPQHF
TRBV18	NA	TRBJ2-5	NA	TGTGCCAGCTCACCCTCCTACCTAGCGAAAGAGACCCAGTACTTC	CASSPSYLAKETQYF
TRBV5-1	NA	TRBJ1-1	NA	TGCGCCAGCAGCCCAAAGGAGGGGGGGCGAGCCCCGGGTGAAGCTTTCTTT	CASSPKEGGRAPGEAFF
TRBV29-1	NA	TRBJ1-2	TRBD1	TGCAGCGTTGCAGGGGGGAATAACTATGGCTACACCTTC	CSVAGGNNYGYTF
TRBV3-1/TRBV3-2	NA	TRBJ1-2	NA	TGTGCCAGCAGCCAAGCGACTACCAATGGCTACACCTTC	CASSQATTNGYTF
TRBV5-1	NA	TRBJ2-1	NA	TGCGCCAGCAGCTTGGGCACAGGGTACAATGAGCAGTTCTTC	CASSLGTGYNEQFF
TRBV19	NA	TRBJ2-5	NA	TGTGCCAGTAGTTCCCCCAGGGGAGGGGGACGGGAGACCCAGTACTTC	CASSSPRGGGRETQYF
TRBV18	NA	TRBJ1-3	TRBD1	TGTGCCAGCTCAACCGGGACAGACTCTGGAAACACCATATATTTT	CASSTGTDSGNTIYF
TRBV9	NA	TRBJ2-1	TRBD2	TGTGCCAGCAGCGTAGCGCCTAGCGGGAGAAACAATGAGCAGTTCTTC	CASSVAPSGRNNEQFF
TRBV5-6	NA	TRBJ2-1	TRBD2	TGTGCCAGCAGCCCCTGGACTGGGGGCGGGGGGGCAGCCTACAATGAGCAGTTCTTC	CASSPWTGGGGAAYNEQFF
TRBV6-5	NA	TRBJ2-1	NA	TGTGCCAGCAGTTACCTTCTAGCAGCTTCCAATGAGCAGTTCTTC	CASSYLLAASNEQFF
TRBV24-1	NA	TRBJ2-2	NA	TGTGCCACCCGAGAAAGTGGTACCGGGGAGCTGTTTTTT	CATRESGTGELFF
TRBV12-3/TRBV12-4	NA	TRBJ2-3	NA	TGTGCCAGCAGTCGAGCGGTAATCGATACGCAGTATTTT	CASSRAVIDTQYF
TRBV29-1	NA	TRBJ1-2	TRBD1	TGCAGCGTTGTAAGGGGGCAACAGGGCTACACCTTC	CSVVRGQQGYTF
TRBV7-2	NA	TRBJ1-1	NA	TGTGCCAGCAGCTTAGGGGGGGGGATAGAAGCTTTCTTT	CASSLGGGIEAFF
TRBV27	NA	TRBJ1-1	TRBD1	TGTGCCAGCAGTAGTAGAAGGAGGGGGCAGGGGAACACTGAAGCTTTCTTT	CASSSRRRGQGNTEAFF
TRBV5-1	NA	TRBJ1-2	NA	TGCGCCAGCAGCTTGGCGTCAGGGAATGGCTACACCTTC	CASSLASGNGYTF